This TCR beta chain was identified during a study of cytomegalovirus exposure and HLA in healthy donors. Whole-study results and caveats: Highest at DRB1 and lowest at HLA-C, TCR association rates differed among HLA loci in a later analysis. The authors later linked a missense DCLRE1C variant to TCR beta V- and J-gene trimming. Fewer than 200 TCR beta chains were listed as cytomegalovirus-associated. Roughly uniform sequencing depth across donors was assumed, possibly incorrectly.

The CDR3 contains 13 residues. CDR1 and CDR2 from the germline V gene are SGHAT and FQNNGV. Vbeta (60) and Jbeta (13) primers were used in the PCR. Using immunoSEQ multiplex PCR, the repertoire was profiled, and TCRdb retains in-frame clones only, with some absent. The sample has over 200,000 clones; about 78% are singletons. Note on this clone: Its antigen is unidentified.

This clonotype originated in a male donor in good health and CMV-seronegative. The material sequenced was PBMCs. This chain links TRBV11-2 with TRBJ2-5; tentatively, D is TRBD2 (5 bases). The J call is doubtful: the DNA matches TRBJ2-7 better. The CDR3 region has the DNA TGTGCCAGCAGCTCGGACTTTTCCTACGAGCAGTACTTC. Residues: CASSSDFSYEQYF.